This is a list of T cell receptor beta chains from one sample in a study of T cell repertoires in cytomegalovirus infection. TCRdb fed the reads into MiXCR, producing one record per CDR3 protein. Among a few hundred thousand distinct CDR3 sequences, around a tenth were seen once, and the ten largest hold roughly 4%. Sample: PBMCs. The receptors come from a human donor in good health (CMV status not recorded). Some clones in this sample may be carry-over from other donors' samples. CDR3s include the opening cysteine and the closing phenylalanine or tryptophan. The D gene is left open where the match is weak. Clone sizes are given selectively: once, few, many, or a class where the clone is expanded.

cdr3_nt: TGTGCCAGCAGTAAACAGGGGGGGGGCAATCAGCCCCAGCATTTT
cdr3_aa: CASSKQGGGNQPQHF
d_call: TRBD1
v_call: TRBV12-3/TRBV12-4
j_call: TRBJ1-5
clone_size: many

cdr3_nt: TGCGCCAGCAGCCAAGCAGGGGACTATGGCTACACCTTC
cdr3_aa: CASSQAGDYGYTF
d_call: NA
v_call: TRBV4-3
j_call: TRBJ1-2
clone_size: NA

cdr3_nt: TGTGCCAGCAGCTTAGGGGGAATGGGAGAGACCCAGTACTTC
cdr3_aa: CASSLGGMGETQYF
d_call: NA
v_call: TRBV7-9
j_call: TRBJ2-5
clone_size: few

cdr3_nt: TGTGCCAGCAGCTTACCCCTCAGGGGCAATAACTTCTACGAGCAGTACTTC
cdr3_aa: CASSLPLRGNNFYEQYF
d_call: NA
v_call: TRBV7-2
j_call: TRBJ2-7
clone_size: many

cdr3_nt: TGTGCCAGCAGTTACTTACAGGGAGAGCAGTACTTC
cdr3_aa: CASSYLQGEQYF
d_call: NA
v_call: TRBV6-5
j_call: TRBJ2-7
clone_size: many

cdr3_nt: TGTGCCAGCAGCTCGTTGACAGGGGGCTATGGCTACACCTTC
cdr3_aa: CASSSLTGGYGYTF
d_call: TRBD1
v_call: TRBV5-5
j_call: TRBJ1-2
clone_size: NA

cdr3_nt: TGTGCCAGCGCTGGATCTGGAAACACCATATATTTT
cdr3_aa: CASAGSGNTIYF
d_call: NA
v_call: TRBV6-2/TRBV6-3
j_call: TRBJ1-3
clone_size: few

cdr3_nt: TGTGCCAGCATTTACTCCCGGAGGTGGATGACCTCCTACAATGAGCAGTTCTTC
cdr3_aa: CASIYSRRWMTSYNEQFF
d_call: NA
v_call: TRBV5-8
j_call: TRBJ2-1
clone_size: many

cdr3_nt: TGTGCCAGCAGCTTAGACCCCTTGAGAGCCTACGAGCAGTACTTC
cdr3_aa: CASSLDPLRAYEQYF
d_call: NA
v_call: TRBV7-8
j_call: TRBJ2-7
clone_size: many

cdr3_nt: TGTGCCAGTAGGCCACGGACAGGGGCGGGCGGCAATCAGCCCCAGCATTTT
cdr3_aa: CASRPRTGAGGNQPQHF
d_call: TRBD1
v_call: TRBV19
j_call: TRBJ1-5
clone_size: once

cdr3_nt: TGTGCCAGCAGTAAGACAGGGGGGAACTACGAGCAGTACTTC
cdr3_aa: CASSKTGGNYEQYF
d_call: TRBD1
v_call: TRBV28
j_call: TRBJ2-7
clone_size: NA

cdr3_nt: TGTGCCAGCAGTACTCACAGTGTCGGGGTTGACGAGCAGTACTTC
cdr3_aa: CASSTHSVGVDEQYF
d_call: NA
v_call: TRBV28
j_call: TRBJ2-7
clone_size: NA